The source of this T cell receptor (beta chain) is a study of cytomegalovirus exposure and HLA in healthy donors. PCR involved 60 Vbeta and 13 Jbeta primers. Sequenced by immunoSEQ multiplex PCR; TCRdb stores in-frame clones only, minus some. This repertoire shows about 190,000 clones, about four fifths found once; its top ten account for 1.5% to 2%. Broader study findings: One variant, a missense change in DCLRE1C, was linked in a later analysis to TCR beta V- and J-gene trimming.

V was pared by 0 bases and J by 7 bases, with 9 bases between. CDR1 and CDR2 from the germline V gene are LNHNV and YYDKDF (reference sequence). The CDR3 has 13 residues. As concerns this clone: Its antigen is currently unknown.

This clonotype originated in a man aged 45-65 years in good health and CMV-seronegative. What was sequenced was PBMCs. J is TRBJ1-1 and V is TRBV15; D gene uncertain. The CDR3 DNA sequence: TGTGCCACCAGCAGAGATTTTTCCCTTGAAGCTTTCTTT. As protein: CATSRDFSLEAFF. The complete variable domain, with remaining parts taken from reference TRBV15 and TRBJ1-1, reads DAMVIQNPRYQVTQFGKPVTLSCSQTLNHNVMYWYQQKSSQAPKLLFHYYDKDFNNEADTPDNFQSRRPNTSFCFLDIRSPGLGDTAMYLCATSRDFSLEAFFGQGTRLTVV.